The 16 T cell receptor beta chains in this list originate from one sample, sequenced in a study of blood T cell repertoires in COVID-19. The method was immunoSEQ multiplex PCR; TCRdb's version includes in-frame clones alone and lacks a portion of them. The sample holds some 290,000 clones, 85% to 90% seen once. The sequencing input was peripheral blood. These receptors came from a woman aged 30 to 39 with COVID-19, enrolled during active disease.

The chain uses TRBV18 and TRBJ2-2, with 12 positions matching TRBD2. J was trimmed by 5 bases and V by 2 bases; bases with no gene match: 6. From germline, CDR1 is KGHSH and CDR2 LQKENI. The CDR3 sequence is 17 residues long. As DNA, the CDR3 is TGTGCCAGCTCACCAAGGACTAGCGGGATGGGGACCGGGGAGCTGTTTTTT. It encodes CASSPRTSGMGTGELFF.

The genes are TRBV15 and TRBJ2-1; maybe TRBD1 (6 bases). The CDR3 runs 17 residues. Germline CDR1 is LNHNV and CDR2 is YYDKDF (reference sequence). V was pared by 1 base and J by 8 bases, with 21 bases between. This CDR3 reads CATSRGSGTTAGYEQFF. CDR3 coding DNA: TGTGCCACCAGCAGAGGAAGTGGGACAACGGCGGGCTATGAGCAGTTCTTC.

The V gene is TRBV6-5, the J gene TRBJ1-1; D is unresolved. Germline CDR1 MNHEY, CDR2 SVGAGI. This CDR3 is built from 10 residues. Trimming stripped 7 bases from V and 4 bases from J, with 4 bases between. CDR3 sequence: CASILTEAFF. As DNA, the CDR3 is TGTGCCAGCATCCTCACTGAAGCTTTCTTT.

V is TRBV12-3 or TRBV12-4 and J is TRBJ1-4; tentative D call: TRBD1 (5 bases). This CDR3 has 13 amino acids. Deletions cut 8 bases from V and 7 bases from J, with 14 bases between. The CDR3 reads CASGWGLGEKLFF. In nucleotides, the CDR3 is TGTGCCAGCGGGTGGGGCTTGGGTGAAAAACTGTTTTTT.

V and J are TRBV19 and TRBJ2-2; 11 bases fit TRBD2. From germline, CDR1 is LNHDA and CDR2 SQIVND (reference sequence). The CDR3 extends over 16 amino acids. V dropped 5 bases and J dropped 7; count of bases not matched to a gene: 9. The CDR3 here is CASSDSGRAPGGELFF. CDR3 in DNA: TGTGCCAGTAGTGATAGCGGGAGGGCCCCGGGCGGGGAGCTGTTTTTT.

The genes are TRBV30 and TRBJ2-2, with D tentatively TRBD1 (6 bases). Germline V lookup: CDR1 GTSNPN, CDR2 SVGIG (reference sequence). This CDR3 comprises 12 residues. Trimming removed 1 base at V and 6 bases at J, with 6 bases between. CDR3 coding DNA: TGTGCCTGGAGTGGGGGGCCCGGGGAGCTGTTTTTT. It translates to CAWSGGPGELFF.

The chain uses TRBV19 and TRBJ1-6; 8 bases line up with TRBD1. The length of the CDR3 is 16 residues. CDR1 and CDR2 from the germline V gene are LNHDA and SQIVND (reference sequence). V trimming: 5 bases; J trimming: 7 bases; junction bases outside the gene matches: 10. The chain's CDR3 is CASSAYRQGRNSPLHF. CDR3 in DNA: TGTGCCAGTAGTGCCTACAGACAGGGGCGCAATTCACCCCTCCACTTT.

This chain connects TRBV3-1 (or the pseudogene TRBV3-2) to TRBJ1-2, with 11 positions matching TRBD1. The CDR3 has 14 residues. Germline V lookup: CDR1 LGHDT, CDR2 YNNKEL (reference sequence). With V trimmed by 3 bases and J by 6 bases, 3 bases remained unmatched. Here the CDR3 reads CASSQDRGLNGYTF. Here the CDR3 DNA reads TGTGCCAGCAGCCAGGACAGGGGGCTGAATGGCTACACCTTC.

The chain carries TRBV7-2 and TRBJ1-6; TRBD1 aligns across 7 bases. Trimming took 4 bases from V and 9 from J; bases not matched to a gene: 6. This CDR3 is built from 14 residues. The germline gives CDR1 SGHTA, CDR2 FQGNSA. The CDR3 region is CASSSQGTFSPLHF. The CDR3 DNA follows: TGTGCCAGCAGCTCACAGGGGACATTTTCACCCCTCCACTTT.

The chain employs TRBV3-1 (or the pseudogene TRBV3-2) and TRBJ2-2; 8 bases are shared with TRBD2. With 1 base clipped from V and 8 bases from J, the junction kept 6 bases outside the gene matches. CDR1 and CDR2 (germline): LGHDT, YNNKEL (reference sequence). This CDR3 comprises 15 residues. CDR3 coding DNA: TGTGCCAGCAGCCAAGTCGGTGGACTAGCTGGGGAGCTGTTTTTT. Its protein is CASSQVGGLAGELFF.

V gene TRBV28 combines with J gene TRBJ1-5; 7 nucleotides match TRBD1. V trimming: 4 bases; J trimming: 4 bases; junction bases outside the gene matches: 4. In germline, CDR1 is MDHEN, CDR2 SYDVKM. This CDR3 contains 14 residues. CDR3 in DNA: TGTGCCAGCAGTTCTACAGGGGCTAATCAGCCCCAGCATTTT. This gives the protein CASSSTGANQPQHF. The full variable domain, completed using reference TRBV28 and TRBJ1-5, is DVKVTQSSRYLVKRTGEKVFLECVQDMDHENMFWYRQDPGLGLRLIYFSYDVKMKEKGDIPEGYSVSREKKERFSLILESASTNQTSMYLCASSSTGANQPQHFGDGTRLSIL.

The chain links TRBV29-1 to TRBJ1-2; a weak D match, TRBD1 (6 bases). Germline assignment: CDR1 SQVTM and CDR2 ANQGSEA. V was shortened by 7 bases and J by 6 bases, with 18 bases between the two germline ends. The CDR3 totals 13 residues. CDR3 sequence (DNA): TGCAGCGCTTCCGGGACACCTGGACATGGCTACACCTTC. This gives the protein CSASGTPGHGYTF.

The rearrangement links TRBV5-1 to TRBJ1-1; a possible D gene is TRBD1 (5 bases). V shed 1 base and J shed 4 bases, with 11 bases lying between them. Germline CDR1 and CDR2: SGHRS and YFSETQ. The CDR3 consists of 14 residues. CDR3 nucleotides: TGCGCCAGCAGCTTGACGGGGGTCGGCACTGAAGCTTTCTTT. Its protein product is CASSLTGVGTEAFF.

V usage is TRBV5-1 and J usage is TRBJ2-3, with D hard to call. Germline V lookup: CDR1 SGHRS, CDR2 YFSETQ. Between the trimmed V and J ends, which lost 0 bases and 3 bases, there was a span of 11 bases. CDR3 length: 15 amino acids. As DNA, the CDR3 is TGCGCCAGCAGCTTGGCGGTCCCCAGGACAGATACGCAGTATTTT. Its protein is CASSLAVPRTDTQYF.

The V call is TRBV27, the J call TRBJ2-5; TRBD1 aligns across 8 bases. Germline CDR1 and CDR2: MNHEY and SMNVEV (reference sequence). The V segment lost 8 bases and the J segment 4 bases; nucleotides outside the gene matches: 6. The CDR3 length is 13 residues. The CDR3 DNA sequence: TGTGCCAGCGGACAGGGTAGGACAGAGACCCAGTACTTC. Its protein product is CASGQGRTETQYF.

The chain couples TRBV7-9 to TRBJ2-7, with D tentatively TRBD1 (6 bases). Germline loops: CDR1 SEHNR, CDR2 FQNEAQ (reference sequence). CDR3 length: 14 amino acids. Trimming removed 4 bases at V and 1 base at J, with 11 bases between. CDR3 bases: TGTGCCAGCAGCTCGGGACACCCTTCCTACGAGCAGTACTTC. It encodes CASSSGHPSYEQYF.